This T cell receptor beta chain was found in a study of cytomegalovirus exposure and HLA in healthy donors. The sample holds one count of this clone. Its antigen is currently unknown. Study-wide points: Exclusion applied to some V segments, including TRBV6-2 and TRBV6-3, as they were indistinguishable.

PCR used 60 Vbeta primers and 13 Jbeta primers. TCRdb's table, derived via immunoSEQ multiplex PCR, lists solely in-frame clones and lacks some. The repertoire has around 220,000 clones, more than 65% of them found once; the top ten carry less than 2%. These donors, healthy bone marrow donors, were studied. Germline V gene sequence: CDR1 SEHNR, CDR2 FQNEAQ (reference sequence). V trimming: 5 bases; J trimming: 4 bases; junction bases outside the gene matches: 8. The CDR3 sequence is 15 residues long. What was sequenced was PBMCs. The origin of this receptor is a woman aged 30 to 39 in good health and CMV-seronegative. This chain links TRBV7-9 with TRBJ2-7; 10 nucleotides align to TRBD1. The CDR3 coding sequence is TGTGCCAGCAGCGCCTCGACAGGGGGCTTATACGAGCAGTACTTC. Residues: CASSASTGGLYEQYF.